The sequence of this T cell receptor beta chain was determined in a study of blood T cell repertoires in COVID-19. Study-wide context: The cDNA or gDNA used as material had been derived from T cells, B-cell-depleted T cells, or PBMCs.

TCRdb's table, derived via immunoSEQ multiplex PCR, lists solely in-frame clones and lacks some. The sample records about 190,000 clones, about 78% being singletons. Living in about two dozen US areas, the participants were between roughly 18 and 89 years of age. CDR1 is SQVTM, CDR2 ANQGSEA, per germline. The CDR3 totals 14 residues. V lost 7 bases and J lost 2, with 18 bases in between. The TCR originated in a woman between 50 and 59 years old who had recovered from COVID-19. Material: PBMCs or T cells enriched from blood (not recorded which). The chain couples TRBV29-1 to TRBJ2-7; possible D gene TRBD2, 5 bases. The CDR3 spells CSAHRGIAPYEQYF. As DNA, the CDR3 is TGCAGCGCCCATCGGGGAATCGCCCCCTACGAGCAGTACTTC.